These T cell receptor beta chains were read from a single sample in a study of cytomegalovirus exposure and HLA in healthy donors. Assay used: immunoSEQ multiplex PCR; TCRdb lists only in-frame clones, some missing. The sample yields more than 200,000 clones, over 75% seen once. The specimen sequenced was PBMCs. The receptor source for this set is a human donor in good health. The CDR3 runs from the conserved cysteine through the conserved F or W. D genes are given only for firm matches. Rows give clone size only sometimes, using once, few, many, or a class for an expanded clone.

j_call d_call clone_size v_call cdr3_nt cdr3_aa
TRBJ1-1 TRBD1 NA TRBV10-3 TGTGCCATCAGTGCATCGGGACAGGGTAGACACACTGAAGCTTTCTTT CAISASGQGRHTEAFF
TRBJ2-3 TRBD2 once TRBV7-9 TGTTCCAGCAGCTCCCCCCTAGCGGGGGCTAGCACAGATACGCAGTATTTT CSSSSPLAGASTDTQYF
TRBJ1-4 TRBD1 NA TRBV7-9 TGTGCCAGCAGCTTAGGACAGGGGAAAAAACTGTTTTTT CASSLGQGKKLFF
TRBJ1-2 NA NA TRBV4-1 TGCGCCAGCAGCCAAGATGAGGATAGAAAAGGCTCTGGCTACACCTTC CASSQDEDRKGSGYTF
TRBJ2-1 TRBD2 NA TRBV7-9 TGTGCCAGCAGCCCGAGGCCTAGCGGGGCCTCCTACAATGAGCAGTTCTTC CASSPRPSGASYNEQFF
TRBJ2-3 NA NA TRBV6-6 TGTGCCAGCAGTTACCGGTCCGGCACAGATACGCAGTATTTT CASSYRSGTDTQYF
TRBJ1-1 NA NA TRBV29-1 TGCAGCGGCCGGTTCGGGAACACTGAAGCTTTCTTT CSGRFGNTEAFF
TRBJ2-2 TRBD2 NA TRBV18 TGTGCCAGCTCACCTAGGACTAGCGGGAACGCGAACACCGGGGAGCTGTTTTTT CASSPRTSGNANTGELFF
TRBJ2-7 NA NA TRBV4-2 TGTGCCAGCAGCCAAGACGACACCTCCTACGAGCAGTACTTC CASSQDDTSYEQYF
TRBJ1-4 TRBD1 once TRBV7-6 TGTGCCAGCAGCCGGGACAGGGGAGGGGAAAAACTGTTTTTT CASSRDRGGEKLFF
TRBJ2-1 NA NA TRBV6-6 TGTGCCAGCAGTCCTATTGGGACATCAAGTTACAATGAGCAGTTCTTC CASSPIGTSSYNEQFF
TRBJ2-1 NA NA TRBV7-3 TGTGCCAGCAGCTCGGACAGTTACAATGAGCAGTTCTTC CASSSDSYNEQFF
TRBJ1-2 TRBD1 NA TRBV7-9 TGTGCCAGCAGCCCTTCTGGGACAGGGCAAGTAACGCGGGGCTACACCTTC CASSPSGTGQVTRGYTF
TRBJ2-7 TRBD2 NA TRBV5-8 TGTGCCAGCAGCCCCCGACTAGCGGGAGTGGACTACGAGCAGTACTTC CASSPRLAGVDYEQYF
TRBJ2-1 TRBD2 NA TRBV14 TGTGCCAGCAGCCAAGACAGGGCTAGCGGGAGATGGGAGCAGTTCTTC CASSQDRASGRWEQFF
TRBJ2-4 TRBD2 few TRBV7-9 TGTGCCAGCAGCCAGGTTACTAGCGGGAGGGGAAACATTCAGTACTTC CASSQVTSGRGNIQYF
TRBJ2-3 TRBD1 NA TRBV27 TGTGCCAGCAGTCCAAGACAGGGACGGGCAGATACGCAGTATTTT CASSPRQGRADTQYF
TRBJ2-1 NA NA TRBV27 TGTGCCAGCAGTTTAAACCCCCTAGAGCAGTTCTTC CASSLNPLEQFF
TRBJ2-3 TRBD2 NA TRBV18 TGTGCCAGCTCATTTGTCCTAGCGGGAAGCACAGATACGCAGTATTTT CASSFVLAGSTDTQYF
TRBJ2-7 TRBD1 NA TRBV6-5 TGTGCCAGTAGTTACTCCTGGGACAGGGACGAGCAGTACTTC CASSYSWDRDEQYF
TRBJ2-1 NA NA TRBV5-8 TGTGCCAGCAGCCCGAAATCGGGGTCCTCCTACAATGAGCAGTTCTTC CASSPKSGSSYNEQFF
TRBJ1-2 NA NA TRBV9 TGTGCCAGCAGCGGGACTGGACTGCGCTATGGCTACACCTTC CASSGTGLRYGYTF
TRBJ2-3 NA NA TRBV6-1 TGTGCCAGCAGTGGAGTATTTGGTACGGTGGCAGATACGCAGTATTTT CASSGVFGTVADTQYF
TRBJ1-5 NA NA TRBV10-3 TGTGCCATCAGTGATTCACTGAGCAATCAGCCCCAGCATTTT CAISDSLSNQPQHF
TRBJ2-1 TRBD2 NA TRBV9 TGTGCCAGCAGACCGACTAGCGGGAGCAATGAGCAGTTCTTC CASRPTSGSNEQFF
TRBJ1-5 NA NA TRBV14 TGTGCCAGCAGCCAAGATGCAGGGAATAGCAATCAGCCCCAGCATTTT CASSQDAGNSNQPQHF
TRBJ2-2 NA NA TRBV7-9 TGTGCCAGCAGCTTACGGCGGGATGGCCGGAACACCGGGGAGCTGTTTTTT CASSLRRDGRNTGELFF
TRBJ2-5 TRBD1 NA TRBV19 TGTGCCAGTAAGGGACAGGGTTGGGAGACCCAGTACTTC CASKGQGWETQYF
TRBJ1-2 NA NA TRBV6-1 TGTGCCACTTTGACAGGATCTCTCAAGTCCTATGGCTACACCTTC CATLTGSLKSYGYTF
TRBJ2-7 TRBD1 NA TRBV14 TGTGCCAGCAGCCAAGATGTCGGGACAGGGGTAACCCACGAGCAGTACTTC CASSQDVGTGVTHEQYF
TRBJ1-4 TRBD1 NA TRBV28 TGTGCCGCCCTCGGACAGGGGGATGAAAAACTGTTTTTT CAALGQGDEKLFF
TRBJ1-4 NA NA TRBV15 TGTGCCACCAGCAGAGATGAGGGAGGCCTGTTTTTT CATSRDEGGLFF
TRBJ1-2 TRBD1 NA TRBV7-9 TGTGCCAGCAGCTTAGCCAGGGGGTACTATGGCTACACCTTC CASSLARGYYGYTF
TRBJ2-5 TRBD2 NA TRBV2 TGTGCCAGCAGACCCACTAGCGGGAGGTCGAGAGAGACCCAGTACTTC CASRPTSGRSRETQYF
TRBJ2-7 NA NA TRBV7-9 TGTGCCAGCAGCCCTTTCCGGGAGACCTACGAGCAGTACTTC CASSPFRETYEQYF
TRBJ2-1 TRBD1 NA TRBV12-5 TGTGCTAGTGGTCGGGACAGCAATGAGCAGTTCTTC CASGRDSNEQFF
TRBJ2-7 NA NA TRBV11-2 TGTGCCAGCAGCCCACTAGATGGGGGCCTCGAGCAGTACTTC CASSPLDGGLEQYF
TRBJ1-5 NA NA TRBV6-6 TGTGCCAGCGAGGGCCGGCGAGGAGGGTACAATCAGCCCCAGCATTTT CASEGRRGGYNQPQHF
TRBJ1-2 TRBD1 once TRBV10-3 TGTGCCATCAGTGAGAGGGACAGCTCCCGGACCTTC CAISERDSSRTF
TRBJ1-2 TRBD1 once TRBV19 TGTGCCAGTAGTATCCACGGACAGGGAAGTGGTGGCTACACCTTC CASSIHGQGSGGYTF
TRBJ2-3 TRBD2 NA TRBV9 TGTGCCAGCAGCGTAGAGGGACTAGGATTAGATACGCAGTATTTT CASSVEGLGLDTQYF
TRBJ1-5 NA NA TRBV10-3 TGTGCCATCAGTGAGCTCAATCAGCCCCAGCATTTT CAISELNQPQHF
TRBJ2-1 NA once TRBV25-1 TGTGCCAGCAGCCGGACGCTAGCGCCGAGCTCCTACAATGAGCAGTTCTTC CASSRTLAPSSYNEQFF
TRBJ2-2 TRBD1 few TRBV5-6 TGTGCCAGCAGCACCCGACAGGGCACGAACACCGGGGAGCTGTTTTTT CASSTRQGTNTGELFF
TRBJ2-7 NA NA TRBV5-1 TGCGCCAGCAGCCGCGCCTGGGGGGACTACGAGCAGTACTTC CASSRAWGDYEQYF
TRBJ1-1 NA NA TRBV9 TGTGCCAGCAGCGTAGGAACAAACACTGAAGCTTTCTTT CASSVGTNTEAFF
TRBJ2-7 NA NA TRBV25-1 TGTGCCAGCAGGGTTAGTTCCTACGAGCAGTACTTC CASRVSSYEQYF
TRBJ2-1 TRBD2 NA TRBV7-7 TGTGCTAGCAGCTGGCCTGGACTAGCGGGAGGGGACAATGAGCAGTTCTTC CASSWPGLAGGDNEQFF
TRBJ2-1 TRBD1 NA TRBV11-3 TGTGCCAGCAGCTTGCGGACAGGTCCCTACAATGAGCAGTTCTTC CASSLRTGPYNEQFF
TRBJ1-5 NA NA TRBV21-1 TGTGCCAGCAGCAAAGGCCCGAGAATCCTCAATCAGCCCCAGCATTTT CASSKGPRILNQPQHF
TRBJ2-5 TRBD1 NA TRBV5-1 TGCGCCAGCAGCTACGACGGGACAGCACAAGAGACCCAGTACTTC CASSYDGTAQETQYF
TRBJ2-1 TRBD2 NA TRBV28 TGTGCCAGCAGTTTTTGGACTAGCGGATTATACAATGAGCAGTTCTTC CASSFWTSGLYNEQFF
TRBJ1-2 NA NA TRBV7-9 TGTGCCAGCAGCCTCCCGACAGCCTATGGCTACACCTTC CASSLPTAYGYTF
TRBJ1-3 NA NA TRBV7-2 TGTGCCAGCAGCTTAGGGGCACTCTCTGGAAACACCATATATTTT CASSLGALSGNTIYF
TRBJ1-1 TRBD1 NA TRBV11-1 TGTGCCAGCAGCCCACTCCGGGACAGCACTGAAGCTTTCTTT CASSPLRDSTEAFF
TRBJ2-1 NA NA TRBV6-5 TGTGCCAGCAGTTACTCGAGTACGAGCTCCTACAATGAGCAGTTCTTC CASSYSSTSSYNEQFF
TRBJ2-1 TRBD2 NA TRBV15 TGTGCCACCAGCAGAGAACTAGCGGACAATGAGCAGTTCTTC CATSRELADNEQFF